The rows below give T cell receptor beta chains drawn from one sample of a study of control samples from healthy donors and cancer patients. Produced via immunoSEQ multiplex PCR; TCRdb's table is partial and in-frame only. The table shows approximately 110,000 clones, with about nine tenths occurring only once. The specimen was blood. All receptors come from a woman aged 18-29 years in good health. CDR3s leave out the opening cysteine and the closing phenylalanine or tryptophan. D genes are given only for firm matches.

j_gene | v_gene | d_gene | CDR3aa
TRBJ2-7 | TRBV5-1 | . | ASSVLQGSYEQY
TRBJ1-1 | TRBV5-8 | . | ASSLGRNTEAF
TRBJ2-3 | TRBV24-1 | . | ATSAGRLSTDTQY
TRBJ1-4 | TRBV25-1 | TRBD1 | ASSEPVLGQGTNEKLF
TRBJ2-7 | TRBV4-3 | TRBD1 | ASSQDISRDRGYRPAYEQY
TRBJ1-1 | TRBV7-2 | . | ASSFTTGGGNTEAF
TRBJ1-1 | TRBV12-3/TRBV12-4 | . | ASSPGSRGDAF
TRBJ1-3 | TRBV28 | . | ASSWERRNTIY
TRBJ1-5 | TRBV28 | . | ASSSIRAQH
TRBJ2-7 | TRBV28 | . | ASHSAAVYEQY
TRBJ2-3 | TRBV29-1 | . | SVTGLSDTQY
TRBJ2-3 | TRBV21-1 | . | ASSKPPTSTDTQY
TRBJ2-3 | TRBV28 | . | ASTPGRTQRGGSTDTQY
TRBJ2-5 | TRBV6-5 | TRBD1 | ASTRLAGGGETQY
TRBJ2-2 | TRBV7-2 | . | ASSLVWGVKAGELF
TRBJ2-1 | TRBV24-1 | TRBD2 | ATSDQGLAGDVPDEQF